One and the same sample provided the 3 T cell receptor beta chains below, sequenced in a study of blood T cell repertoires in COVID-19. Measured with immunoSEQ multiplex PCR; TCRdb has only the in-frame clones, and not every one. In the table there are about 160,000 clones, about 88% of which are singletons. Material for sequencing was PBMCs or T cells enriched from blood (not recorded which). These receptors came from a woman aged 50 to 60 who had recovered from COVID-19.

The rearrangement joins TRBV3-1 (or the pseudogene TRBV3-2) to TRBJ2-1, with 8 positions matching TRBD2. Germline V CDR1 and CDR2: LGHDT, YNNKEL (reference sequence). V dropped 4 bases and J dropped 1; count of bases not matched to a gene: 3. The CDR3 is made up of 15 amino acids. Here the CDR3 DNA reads TGTGCCAGCAGCCTGGGACTAGATTCCTACAATGAGCAGTTCTTC. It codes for CASSLGLDSYNEQFF.

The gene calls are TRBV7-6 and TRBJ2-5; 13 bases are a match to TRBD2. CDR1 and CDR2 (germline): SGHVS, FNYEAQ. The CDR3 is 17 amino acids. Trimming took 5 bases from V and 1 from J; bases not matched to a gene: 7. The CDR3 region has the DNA TGTGCCAGCAGCCCCGGACTAGCGGGAGTGTTCCAAGAGACCCAGTACTTC. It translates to CASSPGLAGVFQETQYF.

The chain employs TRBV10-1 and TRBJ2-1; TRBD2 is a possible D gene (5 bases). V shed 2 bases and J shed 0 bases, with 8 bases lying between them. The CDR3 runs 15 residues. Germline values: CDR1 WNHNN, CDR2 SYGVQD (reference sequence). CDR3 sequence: CASSERRSSYNEQFF. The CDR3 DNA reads TGCGCCAGCAGTGAGAGGAGGAGCTCCTACAATGAGCAGTTCTTC.